This TCR beta chain was captured in a study of T-cell memory formation after mild COVID-19. Turning to the study itself: The two donors had largely donor-specific TCR clusters.

Germline V CDR1 and CDR2: DFQATT, SNEGSKA (reference sequence). V lost 4 bases to trimming and J lost 6 bases; unmatched junction nucleotides: 6. The CDR3 is 14 residues long. This clonotype was picked up a small number of times. After 5'RACE with constant-segment primers, TCR alpha and TCR beta cDNA libraries carrying sample barcodes and UMIs were obtained. One entry per CDR3 protein results from TCRdb running MiXCR on the 5' RACE reads. Of around 340,000 distinct CDR3 sequences in the sample, approximately 15% are singletons; the top ten hold 22%. This receptor was taken from a man aged 18 to 29 who had mild COVID-19 (a few samples of this study predate the infection). Cell type and time point are not known. What was sequenced was PBMCs or a T cell subset sorted from them (not recorded which). The rearrangement uses TRBV20-1 and TRBJ2-2; 9 nucleotides match TRBD1. The CDR3 bases are TGCAGTGCTACCTACAGGGGGCTGGCCGGGGAGCTGTTTTTT. This sequence encodes CSATYRGLAGELFF.